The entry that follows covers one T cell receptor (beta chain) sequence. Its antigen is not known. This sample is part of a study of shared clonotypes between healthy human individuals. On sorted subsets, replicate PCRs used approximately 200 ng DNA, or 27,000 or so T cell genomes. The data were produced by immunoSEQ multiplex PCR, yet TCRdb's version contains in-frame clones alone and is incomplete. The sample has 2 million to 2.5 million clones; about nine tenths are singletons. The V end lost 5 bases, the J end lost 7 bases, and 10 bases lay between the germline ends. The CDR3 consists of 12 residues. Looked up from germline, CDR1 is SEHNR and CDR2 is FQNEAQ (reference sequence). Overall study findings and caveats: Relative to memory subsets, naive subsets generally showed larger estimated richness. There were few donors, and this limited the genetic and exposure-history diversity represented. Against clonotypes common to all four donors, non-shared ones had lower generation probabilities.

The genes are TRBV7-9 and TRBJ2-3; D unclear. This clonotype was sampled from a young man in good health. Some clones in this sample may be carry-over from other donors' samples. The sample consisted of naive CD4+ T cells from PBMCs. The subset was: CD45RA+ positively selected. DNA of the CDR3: TGTGCCAGCAGCCTCCAGCCGTATACGCAGTATTTT. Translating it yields CASSLQPYTQYF.